The 5 T cell receptor beta chains below were found in one sample sequenced in a study of T cell responses to AZD1222 COVID-19 vaccine. Some clones are missing from TCRdb's copy, which holds only in-frame ones; the method was immunoSEQ multiplex PCR. The sample has fewer than 120,000 clones; 88% are singletons. Sequencing used peripheral blood, obtained on day 0 of AZD1222 vaccination. The receptor source for this set is an adult in good health.

The chain links TRBV7-9 to TRBJ2-7; perhaps TRBD2 as D (6 bases). V was trimmed by 6 bases and J by 3 bases, leaving 9 bases between them. Germline CDR1 is SEHNR and CDR2 is FQNEAQ (reference sequence). CDR3 length: 12 residues. For the CDR3, the DNA is TGTGCCAGCAGGGGTAGCGGCTACGAGCAGTACTTC. This codes for CASRGSGYEQYF.

V is TRBV10-3 and J is TRBJ2-7, with 8 nucleotides matching TRBD1. Germline values: CDR1 ENHRY, CDR2 SYGVKD. V was clipped by 2 bases and J by 4 bases; unmatched bases: 7. This CDR3 is built from 15 residues. This CDR3 reads CAISEPRQGKYEQYF. The CDR3 DNA sequence: TGTGCCATCAGTGAGCCGCGACAGGGGAAGTACGAGCAGTACTTC.

This clone appeared once. The rearrangement links TRBV5-8 to TRBJ2-5; 7 nucleotides agree with TRBD1. The CDR3 is made up of 15 amino acids. Germline V gives CDR1 SGHTS, CDR2 YDEGEE. Losses at the gene ends were 3 bases for V and 1 base for J; bases not matched to a gene: 6. CDR3 sequence: CASSSPRQGQETQYF. The CDR3 DNA reads TGTGCCAGCAGCTCCCCTCGACAGGGCCAAGAGACCCAGTACTTC.

The gene calls are TRBV2 and TRBJ2-7; the D is unclear. Germline lookup yields CDR1 SNHLY and CDR2 FYNNEI. V lost 10 bases and J 8 bases, leaving 18 bases between the germline ends. The CDR3 is made up of 12 amino acids. CDR3 in DNA: TGTGCCACCAGCATTTCCTACGAAAAGCAGTACTTC. Amino acid sequence: CATSISYEKQYF.

This chain links TRBV12-3 or TRBV12-4 with TRBJ2-1; TRBD1 matches 8 bases. This CDR3 comprises 13 residues. The ends lost 6 bases at V and 9 bases at J; junction bases unmatched: 7. CDR3 in amino acids: CASRVDRVGEQFF. The CDR3 region has the DNA TGTGCCAGCAGGGTGGACAGGGTGGGTGAGCAGTTCTTC.